A single sample is the source of the 26 T cell receptor beta chains below, sequenced in a study of blood T cell repertoires in COVID-19. Produced via immunoSEQ multiplex PCR; TCRdb's table is partial and in-frame only. The table shows about 150,000 clones, with 65% to 90% occurring only once. The sample comprised peripheral blood. The receptors come from a woman aged 55-69 years with COVID-19, enrolled during active disease.

The chain joins TRBV14 to TRBJ1-1; D gene unclear. This CDR3 has 16 amino acids. Germline loops: CDR1 SGHDN, CDR2 FVKESK. Trimming removed 0 bases from V and 5 bases from J, with 16 bases in between. The CDR3 loop is CASSQDLMVGRTEAFF. In nucleotides, the CDR3 is TGTGCCAGCAGCCAAGATTTAATGGTGGGGAGGACTGAAGCTTTCTTT.

The chain combines TRBV29-1 with TRBJ1-5, with 9 bases fitting TRBD1. CDR1 SQVTM and CDR2 ANQGSEA come from the germline V gene. V gave up 7 bases and J gave up 0 bases; unmatched junction bases: 4. CDR3 size: 14 residues. CDR3 amino acids: CSAGTGNSNQPQHF. DNA of the CDR3: TGCAGCGCTGGGACAGGGAATAGCAATCAGCCCCAGCATTTT.

The chain employs TRBV29-1 and TRBJ1-4; 7 bases are shared with TRBD1. This CDR3 has 13 amino acids. CDR1 is SQVTM and CDR2 is ANQGSEA in the germline V gene. Trimming at V came to 6 bases and at J to 8 bases, leaving 9 bases not matched to a gene. Written as DNA, the CDR3 is TGCAGCGTGTCGGACAGGAGGCAAGAAAAACTGTTTTTT. This translates into CSVSDRRQEKLFF.

The chain links TRBV7-2 to TRBJ1-5, with D possibly being TRBD1 (5 bases). This CDR3 is 15 amino acids long. V was shortened by 5 bases and J by 7 bases, with 18 bases between the two germline ends. Germline-derived CDR1 and CDR2 are SGHTA and FQGNSA. CDR3 DNA sequence: TGTGCCAGCAGCATACGGTGGGGCTCGGGCCAGCCCCAGCATTTT. Amino acids: CASSIRWGSGQPQHF.

This chain's CDR3 is CASSIDRQGPYNEQFF. The CDR3 bases are TGTGCCAGTAGTATAGATCGGCAGGGGCCCTACAATGAGCAGTTCTTC. V usage is TRBV19 and J usage is TRBJ2-1; D perhaps matches TRBD1 (6 bases). The germline V gene has CDR1 LNHDA and CDR2 SQIVND (reference sequence). The CDR3 totals 16 residues. Trimming took 0 bases from V and 2 from J, leaving 11 bases between them. Together with reference TRBV19 and TRBJ2-1, the CDR3 gives the full variable domain: DGGITQSPKYLFRKEGQNVTLSCEQNLNHDAMYWYRQDPGQGLRLIYYSQIVNDFQKGDIAEGYSVSREKKESFPLTVTSAQKNPTAFYLCASSIDRQGPYNEQFFGPGTRLTVL.

The J gene is TRBJ2-5, the V gene TRBV3-1 (or the pseudogene TRBV3-2); D remains ambiguous. CDR1 is LGHDT and CDR2 is YNNKEL in the germline V gene (reference sequence). V lost 2 bases to trimming and J lost 4 bases, with 5 bases between them. CDR3 size: 12 residues. The CDR3 DNA follows: TGTGCCAGCAGCCAATCGGGAGAGACCCAGTACTTC. Residues: CASSQSGETQYF.

V gene TRBV24-1 combines with J gene TRBJ2-5, with 9 bases fitting TRBD2. V trimming: 0 bases; J trimming: 3 bases; junction bases outside the gene matches: 4. CDR3 length: 16 residues. The germline V gene has CDR1 KGHDR and CDR2 SFDVKD. The CDR3 nucleotides read TGTGCCACCAGTGATTTGGGTGCGGGGGGGAAAGAGACCCAGTACTTC. Amino acid sequence: CATSDLGAGGKETQYF.

The chain recombines TRBV7-8 with TRBJ1-4; 7 bases match TRBD1. CDR1 SGHVS and CDR2 FQNEAQ come from the germline V gene. The trim removed 6 bases at V and 3 bases at J, leaving 4 bases unmatched. This CDR3 has 14 amino acids. The CDR3 bases are TGTGCCAGCAGTCCGACAGGGCCTAATGAAAAACTGTTTTTT. This gives the protein CASSPTGPNEKLFF. The complete variable domain, with remaining parts taken from reference TRBV7-8 and TRBJ1-4, reads GAGVSQSPRYKVAKRGQDVALRCDPISGHVSLFWYQQALGQGPEFLTYFQNEAQLDKSGLPSDRFFAERPEGSVSTLKIQRTQQEDSAVYLCASSPTGPNEKLFFGSGTQLSVL.

The chain recombines TRBV5-1 with TRBJ2-7; possibly TRBD1 for D (6 bases). Deletions cut 5 bases from V and 7 bases from J, with 16 bases between. CDR1 SGHRS and CDR2 YFSETQ come from the germline V gene. The CDR3 is 13 residues long. The CDR3 loop reads CASRWTSGEEQYF. As DNA, the CDR3 is TGCGCCAGCAGGTGGACTTCAGGGGAAGAGCAGTACTTC.

The rearrangement links TRBV9 to TRBJ2-1; 15 positions match TRBD2. This CDR3 region has 20 residues. CDR1 and CDR2 from the germline V gene are SGDLS and YYNGEE. The V segment lost 3 bases and the J segment 4 bases; nucleotides outside the gene matches: 14. The CDR3 loop is CASSAGTSGRIVLGYNEQFF. CDR3 nucleotide sequence: TGTGCCAGCAGCGCGGGGACTAGCGGGAGGATAGTCTTAGGGTACAATGAGCAGTTCTTC.

This clone appeared a few times. This same CDR3 is encoded by further DNA sequences in the sample. Here the CDR3 DNA reads TGTGCCAGCAGCTTAGGGGGACAGGGACGACTTAATTCACCCCTCCACTTT. It codes for CASSLGGQGRLNSPLHF. This chain connects TRBV11-2 to TRBJ1-6; 9 nucleotides line up with TRBD1. CDR1 and CDR2 from the germline V gene are SGHAT and FQNNGV. The CDR3 has 17 residues. The V segment lost 1 base and the J segment 6 bases; nucleotides outside the gene matches: 7.

The chain joins TRBV6-4 to TRBJ1-2, with 10 nucleotides matching TRBD1. V shed 5 bases and J 5 bases; nucleotides not matched to a gene: 11. The CDR3 sequence is 16 residues long. Per germline, CDR1 MRHNA and CDR2 SNTAGT. This chain's CDR3 is CASSTDRGQFSYGYTF. Written as DNA, the CDR3 is TGTGCCAGCAGTACCGACAGGGGGCAATTCTCTTATGGCTACACCTTC.

This chain connects TRBV7-9 to TRBJ1-1; maybe TRBD1 (5 bases). Germline V gene lookup returns CDR1 SEHNR and CDR2 FQNEAQ (reference sequence). The CDR3 loop spans 16 amino acids. Trimming left V 5 bases short and J 0 bases short, with 16 bases between. This CDR3 is CASSLWTGGMNTEAFF. As DNA, the CDR3 is TGTGCCAGCAGCCTTTGGACGGGGGGAATGAACACTGAAGCTTTCTTT. Full variable domain (outside the CDR3, taken from reference TRBV7-9 and TRBJ1-1): DTGVSQNPRHKITKRGQNVTFRCDPISEHNRLYWYRQTLGQGPEFLTYFQNEAQLEKSRLLSDRFSAERPKGSFSTLEIQRTEQGDSAMYLCASSLWTGGMNTEAFFGQGTRLTVV.

The rearrangement joins TRBV30 to TRBJ2-6, with a weak D call TRBD1 (5 bases). V gave up 5 bases and J gave up 1 base, with 15 bases separating them. The CDR3 has 16 amino acids. In germline, CDR1 is GTSNPN, CDR2 SVGIG (reference sequence). The CDR3 is CAWGTGIRSGANVLTF. Here the CDR3 DNA reads TGTGCCTGGGGCACAGGTATCCGTTCTGGGGCCAACGTCCTGACTTTC.

J is TRBJ2-2 and V is TRBV10-1; TRBD1 agrees at 9 bases. The V segment lost 5 bases and the J segment 4 bases; nucleotides outside the gene matches: 2. The CDR3 extends over 14 amino acids. Germline V gene data show CDR1 as WNHNN and CDR2 as SYGVQD (reference sequence). CDR3 DNA sequence: TGCGCCAGCAGTCCACAGGGGGCCACCGGGGAGCTGTTTTTT. Amino acid sequence: CASSPQGATGELFF.

This chain connects TRBV19 to TRBJ2-5, with 13 bases lining up with TRBD2. CDR1 and CDR2 from the germline V gene are LNHDA and SQIVND (reference sequence). CDR3 length: 15 residues. The junction had 9 bases not matched to a gene; V was cut back by 5 bases and J by 9 bases. The CDR3 protein is CASSPPGLAGAAQYF. The CDR3 DNA follows: TGTGCCAGTAGTCCCCCCGGACTAGCGGGAGCAGCCCAGTACTTC.

This chain links TRBV10-2 with TRBJ1-1; possible D gene TRBD1, 5 bases. This CDR3 region has 11 residues. Deletions cut 6 bases from V and 7 bases from J, with 9 bases between. The germline V gene has CDR1 WSHSY and CDR2 SAAADI. Written as DNA, the CDR3 is TGCGCCAGCAGGATGGGGGGTGAAGCTTTCTTT. The encoded protein is CASRMGGEAFF.

The chain employs TRBV11-2 and TRBJ1-3, with TRBD1 matching over 7 bases. Per the germline V gene, CDR1 is SGHAT and CDR2 is FQNNGV. With 5 bases clipped from V and 0 bases from J, the junction kept 1 base outside the gene matches. This CDR3 region has 14 residues. CDR3 in DNA: TGTGCCAGCAGCCGGACAGGCTCTGGAAACACCATATATTTT. Protein product: CASSRTGSGNTIYF.

About this clone: The sample has other DNA sequences that encode this CDR3 too. The gene calls are TRBV9 and TRBJ2-1; a weak D match, TRBD2 (6 bases). Germline CDR1 is SGDLS and CDR2 is YYNGEE. The CDR3 runs to 16 residues. The V gene lost 0 bases and the J gene lost 0 bases, with 10 bases spanning the gap. The CDR3 loop reads CASSVGAGSSYNEQFF. In DNA form, the CDR3 reads TGTGCCAGCAGCGTAGGGGCGGGAAGCTCCTACAATGAGCAGTTCTTC.

The genes are TRBV5-8 and TRBJ1-6; D gene uncertain. The CDR3 length is 14 residues. The germline V and J ends were trimmed by 4 bases and 13 bases, with 18 bases remaining between them. Germline V gene data show CDR1 as SGHTS and CDR2 as YDEGEE. As DNA, the CDR3 is TGTGCCAGCAGCCCCTGGATTCAAGAGGCGCCCCTCCACTTT. Protein: CASSPWIQEAPLHF.

V usage is TRBV5-1 and J usage is TRBJ2-7, with 8 bases lining up with TRBD2. V shed 2 bases and J 2 bases; nucleotides not matched to a gene: 3. The CDR3 loop spans 14 amino acids. Germline V gives CDR1 SGHRS, CDR2 YFSETQ. CDR3 bases: TGCGCCAGCAGCTTTTCCGGGGGGGCCTACGAGCAGTACTTC. It yields the protein CASSFSGGAYEQYF.

V gene TRBV5-1 combines with J gene TRBJ1-3; D possibly corresponds to TRBD1 (5 bases). The CDR3 is 14 residues long. Germline assignment: CDR1 SGHRS and CDR2 YFSETQ. V was cut by 0 bases and J by 4 bases, with 8 bases left in between. The CDR3 here is CASSLAQGGNTIYF. The CDR3, as DNA: TGCGCCAGCAGCTTGGCGCAGGGAGGAAACACCATATATTTT.

The chain carries TRBV27 and TRBJ1-6; possible D gene TRBD1, 6 bases. Germline V gene sequence: CDR1 MNHEY, CDR2 SMNVEV (reference sequence). The CDR3 runs 15 residues. V gave up 7 bases and J gave up 2 bases, with 12 bases separating them. In DNA form, the CDR3 reads TGTGCCAGCACTCTACAGGGCCCCTATAATTCACCCCTCCACTTT. It is translated as CASTLQGPYNSPLHF.

The chain recombines TRBV5-1 with TRBJ1-2, with 9 nucleotides matching TRBD1. V trimming: 1 base; J trimming: 7 bases; junction bases outside the gene matches: 11. CDR1 and CDR2 (germline): SGHRS, YFSETQ. CDR3 size: 16 residues. The CDR3 protein is CASSLKGQGRDSGYTF. CDR3 DNA sequence: TGCGCCAGCAGCTTGAAAGGACAGGGGAGAGATTCTGGCTACACCTTC.

This rearrangement joins TRBV27 to TRBJ1-4; the match to TRBD1 covers 8 bases. The V gene's germline CDR1 is MNHEY and CDR2 SMNVEV (reference sequence). Germline trimming cut 5 bases from V and 7 bases from J; bases unmatched to any gene: 6. The length of the CDR3 is 14 residues. The CDR3 coding sequence is TGTGCCAGCAGTCTGGACAGGGCGACTGAAAAACTGTTTTTT. Translation: CASSLDRATEKLFF.

The chain has TRBV6-1 and TRBJ1-2; D may be TRBD1 (5 bases). CDR1 MNHNS and CDR2 SASEGT come from the germline V gene. This CDR3 has 12 residues. V was shortened by 2 bases and J by 4 bases, with 5 bases between the two germline ends. The CDR3 bases are TGTGCCAGCAGTGAAAGGGGCTATGGCTACACCTTC. This gives the protein CASSERGYGYTF.